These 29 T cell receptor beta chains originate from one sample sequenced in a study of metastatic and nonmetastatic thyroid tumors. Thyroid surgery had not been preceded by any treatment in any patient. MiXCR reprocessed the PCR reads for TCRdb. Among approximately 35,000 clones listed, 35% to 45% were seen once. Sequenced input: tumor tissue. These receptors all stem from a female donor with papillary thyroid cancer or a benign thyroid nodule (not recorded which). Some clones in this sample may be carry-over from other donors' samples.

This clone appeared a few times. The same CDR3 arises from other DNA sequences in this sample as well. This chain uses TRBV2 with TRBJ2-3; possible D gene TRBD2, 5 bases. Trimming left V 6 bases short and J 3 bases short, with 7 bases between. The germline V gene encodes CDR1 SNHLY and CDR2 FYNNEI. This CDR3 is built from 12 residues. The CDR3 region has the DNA TGTGCCAGCAGCTCGGGGACAGATACGCAGTATTTT. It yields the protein CASSSGTDTQYF. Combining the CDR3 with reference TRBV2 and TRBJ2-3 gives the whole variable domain EPEVTQTPSHQVTQMGQEVILRCVPISNHLYFYWYRQILGQKVEFLVSFYNNEISEKSEIFDDQFSVERPDGSNFTLKIRSTKLEDSAMYFCASSSGTDTQYFGPGTRLTVL.

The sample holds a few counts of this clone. The CDR3 sequence is CASEGDNRFDTQYF. Here the CDR3 DNA reads TGTGCCAGCGAAGGCGACAACCGTTTCGATACGCAGTATTTT. This sequence joins TRBV6-1 and TRBJ2-3; D is unresolved. CDR3 size: 14 residues. V was shortened by 8 bases and J by 6 bases, with 18 bases between the two germline ends. Germline CDR1 is MNHNS and CDR2 is SASEGT.

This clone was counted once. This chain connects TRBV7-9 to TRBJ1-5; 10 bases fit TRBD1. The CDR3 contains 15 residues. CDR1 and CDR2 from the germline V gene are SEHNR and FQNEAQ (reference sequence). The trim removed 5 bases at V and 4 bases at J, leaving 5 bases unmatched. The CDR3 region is CASSRGTGENQPQHF. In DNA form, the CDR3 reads TGTGCCAGCAGCCGAGGGACAGGGGAAAATCAGCCCCAGCATTTT.

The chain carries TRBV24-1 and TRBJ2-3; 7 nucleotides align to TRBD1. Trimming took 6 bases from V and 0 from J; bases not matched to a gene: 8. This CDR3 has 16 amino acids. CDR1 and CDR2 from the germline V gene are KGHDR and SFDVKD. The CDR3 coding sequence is TGTGCCACCAGTCTCCCTGGACAGGTTAGCACAGATACGCAGTATTTT. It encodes CATSLPGQVSTDTQYF.

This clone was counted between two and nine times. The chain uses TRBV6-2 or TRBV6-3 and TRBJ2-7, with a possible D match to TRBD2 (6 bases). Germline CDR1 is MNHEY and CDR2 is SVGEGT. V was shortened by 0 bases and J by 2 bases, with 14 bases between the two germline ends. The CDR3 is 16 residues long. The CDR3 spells CASSYSRGTATYEQYF. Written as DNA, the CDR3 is TGTGCCAGCAGTTACTCCCGCGGGACGGCAACCTACGAGCAGTACTTC.

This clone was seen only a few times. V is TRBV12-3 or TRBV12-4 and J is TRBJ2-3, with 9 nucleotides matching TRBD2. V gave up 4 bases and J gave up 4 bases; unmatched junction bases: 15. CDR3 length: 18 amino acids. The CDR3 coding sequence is TGTGCCAGCAGTTCAGTATTCCCTTCGCGGGGGGGGCCAGATACGCAGTATTTT. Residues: CASSSVFPSRGGPDTQYF.

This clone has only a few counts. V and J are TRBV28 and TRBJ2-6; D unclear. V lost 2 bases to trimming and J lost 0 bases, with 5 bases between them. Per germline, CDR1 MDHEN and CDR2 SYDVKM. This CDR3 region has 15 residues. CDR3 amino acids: CASSLGRSGANVLTF. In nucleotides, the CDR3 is TGTGCCAGCAGTTTAGGGCGCTCTGGGGCCAACGTCCTGACTTTC.

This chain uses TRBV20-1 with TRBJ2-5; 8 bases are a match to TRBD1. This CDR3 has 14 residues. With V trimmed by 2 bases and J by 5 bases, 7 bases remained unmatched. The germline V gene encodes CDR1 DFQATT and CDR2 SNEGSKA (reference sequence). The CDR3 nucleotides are TGCAGTGCTAGAAAGGACAGGGTAGGGGAGACCCAGTACTTC. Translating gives CSARKDRVGETQYF.

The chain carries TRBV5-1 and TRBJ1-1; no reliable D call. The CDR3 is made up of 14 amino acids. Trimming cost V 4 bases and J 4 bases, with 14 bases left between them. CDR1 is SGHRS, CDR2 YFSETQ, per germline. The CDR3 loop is CASSPVEVVTEAFF. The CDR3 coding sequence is TGCGCCAGCAGCCCCGTGGAGGTGGTCACTGAAGCTTTCTTT.

The CDR3 DNA reads as TGCGCCAGCAGCCAAGATAGGGGGCGGTTCACCTACGAGCAGTACTTC. This gives the protein CASSQDRGRFTYEQYF. The chain couples TRBV4-3 to TRBJ2-7; 7 bases align to TRBD1. V dropped 0 bases and J dropped 2; count of bases not matched to a gene: 7. CDR3 length: 16 residues. Germline CDR1 LGHNA, CDR2 YSLEER.

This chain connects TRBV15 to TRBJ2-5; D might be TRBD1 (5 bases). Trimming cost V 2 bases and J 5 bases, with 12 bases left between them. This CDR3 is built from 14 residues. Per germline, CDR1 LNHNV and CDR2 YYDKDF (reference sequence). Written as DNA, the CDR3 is TGTGCCACCAGCAGAAGTGGACATGGGGAGACCCAGTACTTC. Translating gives CATSRSGHGETQYF.

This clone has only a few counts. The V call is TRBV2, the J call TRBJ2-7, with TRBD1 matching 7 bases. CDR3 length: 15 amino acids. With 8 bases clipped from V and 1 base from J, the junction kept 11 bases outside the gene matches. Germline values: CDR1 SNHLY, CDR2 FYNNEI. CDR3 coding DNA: TGTGCCAGCGATGGGTCAGGCAGGGGGTCCTACGAGCAGTACTTC. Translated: CASDGSGRGSYEQYF. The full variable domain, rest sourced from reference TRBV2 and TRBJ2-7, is EPEVTQTPSHQVTQMGQEVILRCVPISNHLYFYWYRQILGQKVEFLVSFYNNEISEKSEIFDDQFSVERPDGSNFTLKIRSTKLEDSAMYFCASDGSGRGSYEQYFGPGTRLTVT.

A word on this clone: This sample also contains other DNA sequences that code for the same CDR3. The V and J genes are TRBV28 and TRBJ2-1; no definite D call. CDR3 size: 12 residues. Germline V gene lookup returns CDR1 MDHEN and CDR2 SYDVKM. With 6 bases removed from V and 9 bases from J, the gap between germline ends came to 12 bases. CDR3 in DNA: TGTGCCAGCAGCACGCAGCCGGGTGAGCAGTTCTTC. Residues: CASSTQPGEQFF. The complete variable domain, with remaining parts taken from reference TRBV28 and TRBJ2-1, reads DVKVTQSSRYLVKRTGEKVFLECVQDMDHENMFWYRQDPGLGLRLIYFSYDVKMKEKGDIPEGYSVSREKKERFSLILESASTNQTSMYLCASSTQPGEQFFGPGTRLTVL.

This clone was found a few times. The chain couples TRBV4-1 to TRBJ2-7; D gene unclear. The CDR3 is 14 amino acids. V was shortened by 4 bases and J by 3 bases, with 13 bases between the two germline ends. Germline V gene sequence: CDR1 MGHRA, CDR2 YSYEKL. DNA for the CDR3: TGCGCCAGCAGCCTCGGGCCTCGATACTACGAGCAGTACTTC. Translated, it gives CASSLGPRYYEQYF.

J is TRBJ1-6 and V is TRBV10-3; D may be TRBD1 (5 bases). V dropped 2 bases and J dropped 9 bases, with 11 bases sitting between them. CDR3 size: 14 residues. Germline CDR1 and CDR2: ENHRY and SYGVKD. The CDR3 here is CAISEDRQGSPLHF. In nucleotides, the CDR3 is TGTGCCATCAGTGAGGACCGCCAGGGTTCACCCCTCCACTTT.

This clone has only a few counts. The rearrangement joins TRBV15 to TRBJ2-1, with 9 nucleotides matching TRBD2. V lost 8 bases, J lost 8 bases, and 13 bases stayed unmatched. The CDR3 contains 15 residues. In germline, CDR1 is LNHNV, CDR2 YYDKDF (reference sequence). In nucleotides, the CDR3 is TGTGCCACCGCGGGCATGGCTAGCGGGGTCCATGAGCAGTTCTTC. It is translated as CATAGMASGVHEQFF.

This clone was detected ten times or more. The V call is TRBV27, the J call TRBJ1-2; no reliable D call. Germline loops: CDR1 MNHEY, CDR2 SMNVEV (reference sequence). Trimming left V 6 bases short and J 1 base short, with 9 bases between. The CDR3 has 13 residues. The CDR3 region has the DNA TGTGCCAGCAGCTTCGAGGGTAACTATGGCTACACCTTC. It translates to CASSFEGNYGYTF.

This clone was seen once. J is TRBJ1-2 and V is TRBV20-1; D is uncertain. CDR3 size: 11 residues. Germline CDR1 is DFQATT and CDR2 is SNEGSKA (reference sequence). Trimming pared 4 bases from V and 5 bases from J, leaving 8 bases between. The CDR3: CSAITSYGYTF. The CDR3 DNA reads TGCAGTGCTATAACATCATATGGCTACACCTTC.

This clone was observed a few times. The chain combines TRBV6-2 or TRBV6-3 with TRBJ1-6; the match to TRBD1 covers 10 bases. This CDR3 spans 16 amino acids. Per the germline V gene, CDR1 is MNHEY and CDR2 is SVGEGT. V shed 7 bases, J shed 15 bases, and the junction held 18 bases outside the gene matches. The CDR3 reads CASKLEPGQGPGGLHF. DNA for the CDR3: TGTGCCAGCAAGCTTGAACCGGGACAGGGGCCAGGGGGCCTCCACTTT.

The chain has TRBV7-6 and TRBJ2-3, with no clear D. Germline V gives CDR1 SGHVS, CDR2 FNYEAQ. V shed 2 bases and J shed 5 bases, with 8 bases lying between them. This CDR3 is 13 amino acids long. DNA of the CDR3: TGTGCCAGCAGCTTATACTCCCTAGATACGCAGTATTTT. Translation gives CASSLYSLDTQYF.

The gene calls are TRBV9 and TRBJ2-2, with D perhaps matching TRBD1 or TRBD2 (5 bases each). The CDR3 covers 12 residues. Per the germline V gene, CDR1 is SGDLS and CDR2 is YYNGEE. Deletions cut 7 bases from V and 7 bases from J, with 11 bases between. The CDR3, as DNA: TGTGCCAGCGAGGGGACCGGCGGGGAGCTGTTTTTT. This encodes CASEGTGGELFF.

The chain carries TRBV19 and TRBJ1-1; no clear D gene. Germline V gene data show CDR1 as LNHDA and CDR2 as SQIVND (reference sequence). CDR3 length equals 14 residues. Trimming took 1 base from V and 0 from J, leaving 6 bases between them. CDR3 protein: CASSIGLLNTEAFF. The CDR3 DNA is TGTGCCAGTAGTATAGGGCTTCTGAACACTGAAGCTTTCTTT.

The CDR3 spells CASSMNLYSNQPQHF. The CDR3 nucleotides read TGTGCCAGTAGTATGAATTTATATAGCAATCAGCCCCAGCATTTT. The V gene is TRBV19, the J gene TRBJ1-5; D not resolved. Germline V CDR1 and CDR2: LNHDA, SQIVND (reference sequence). The CDR3 spans 15 residues. Trimming removed 3 bases at V and 0 bases at J, with 9 bases between.

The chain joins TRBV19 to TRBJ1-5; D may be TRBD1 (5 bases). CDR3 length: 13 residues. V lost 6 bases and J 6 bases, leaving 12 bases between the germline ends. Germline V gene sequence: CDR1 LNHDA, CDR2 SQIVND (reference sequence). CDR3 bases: TGTGCCAGTAGGGGGCTTGTCATTCAGCCCCAGCATTTT. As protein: CASRGLVIQPQHF.

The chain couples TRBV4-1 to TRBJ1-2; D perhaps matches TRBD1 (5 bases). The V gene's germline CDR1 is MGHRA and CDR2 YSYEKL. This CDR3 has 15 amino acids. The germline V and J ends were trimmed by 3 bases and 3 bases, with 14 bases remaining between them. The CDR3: CASSHRKQEDYGYTF. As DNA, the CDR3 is TGCGCCAGCAGCCACCGAAAACAGGAAGACTATGGCTACACCTTC.

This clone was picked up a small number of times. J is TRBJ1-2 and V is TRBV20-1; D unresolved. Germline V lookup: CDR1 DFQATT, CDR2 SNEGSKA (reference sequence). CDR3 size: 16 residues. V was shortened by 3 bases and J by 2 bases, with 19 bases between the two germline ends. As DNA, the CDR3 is TGCAGTGCTAGTGGCCTTACTAAGGGAAGAAACTATGGCTACACCTTC. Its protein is CSASGLTKGRNYGYTF.

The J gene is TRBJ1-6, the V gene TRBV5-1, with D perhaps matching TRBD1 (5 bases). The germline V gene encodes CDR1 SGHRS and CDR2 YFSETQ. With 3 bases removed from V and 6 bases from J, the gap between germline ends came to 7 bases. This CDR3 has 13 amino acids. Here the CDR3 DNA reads TGCGCCAGCAGCTGGGGGTTTAATTCACCCCTCCACTTT. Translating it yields CASSWGFNSPLHF.

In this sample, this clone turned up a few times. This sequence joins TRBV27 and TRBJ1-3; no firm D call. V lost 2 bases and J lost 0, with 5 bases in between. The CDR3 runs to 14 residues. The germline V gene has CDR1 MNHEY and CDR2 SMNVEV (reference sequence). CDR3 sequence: CASSLTSSGNTIYF. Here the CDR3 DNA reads TGTGCCAGCAGTTTAACCAGCTCTGGAAACACCATATATTTT.

The CDR3: CASTERLAGNTGELFF. CDR3 coding DNA: TGTGCCAGCACCGAGAGGTTAGCGGGGAACACCGGGGAGCTGTTTTTT. This rearrangement joins TRBV6-1 to TRBJ2-2; 7 bases map to TRBD2. The germline V gene has CDR1 MNHNS and CDR2 SASEGT. Losses at the gene ends were 7 bases for V and 1 base for J; bases not matched to a gene: 9. CDR3 length: 16 residues.